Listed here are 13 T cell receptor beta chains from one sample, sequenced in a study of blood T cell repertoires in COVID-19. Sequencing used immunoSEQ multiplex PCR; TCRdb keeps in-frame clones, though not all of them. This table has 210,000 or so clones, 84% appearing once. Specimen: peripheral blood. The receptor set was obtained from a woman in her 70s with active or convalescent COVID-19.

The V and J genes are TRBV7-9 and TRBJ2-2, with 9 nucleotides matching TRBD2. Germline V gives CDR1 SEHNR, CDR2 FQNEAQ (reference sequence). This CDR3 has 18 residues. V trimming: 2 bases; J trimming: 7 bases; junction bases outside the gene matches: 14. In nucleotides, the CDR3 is TGTGCCAGCAGCTTACTCTTCGCGGGAGGGCCTTTTAACGGGGAGCTGTTTTTT. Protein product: CASSLLFAGGPFNGELFF.

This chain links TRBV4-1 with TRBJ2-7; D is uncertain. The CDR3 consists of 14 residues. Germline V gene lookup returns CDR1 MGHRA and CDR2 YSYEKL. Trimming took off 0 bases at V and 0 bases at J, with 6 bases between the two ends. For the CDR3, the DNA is TGCGCCAGCAGCCAAGATCCCAGCTCCTACGAGCAGTACTTC. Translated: CASSQDPSSYEQYF.

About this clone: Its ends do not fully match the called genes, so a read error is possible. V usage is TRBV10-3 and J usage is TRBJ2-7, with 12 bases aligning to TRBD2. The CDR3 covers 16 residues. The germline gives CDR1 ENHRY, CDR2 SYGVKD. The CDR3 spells CAISGASGRASSEQYF. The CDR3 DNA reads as TGTGCCATCAGTGGGGCTAGCGGGAGGGCTTCCTCCGAGCAGTACTTC.

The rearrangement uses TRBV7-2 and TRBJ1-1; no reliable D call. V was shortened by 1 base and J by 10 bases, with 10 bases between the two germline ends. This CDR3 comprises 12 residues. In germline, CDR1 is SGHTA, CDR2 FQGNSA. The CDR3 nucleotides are TGTGCCAGCAGCTTAGAGGGCCGGGGAGCTTTCTTT. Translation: CASSLEGRGAFF.

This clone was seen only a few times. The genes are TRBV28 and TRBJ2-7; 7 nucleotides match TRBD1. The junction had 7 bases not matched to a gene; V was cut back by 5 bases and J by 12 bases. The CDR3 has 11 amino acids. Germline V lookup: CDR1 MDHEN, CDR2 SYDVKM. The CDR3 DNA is TGTGCCAGCAGTACCGGACAGGCGCTGTACTTC. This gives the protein CASSTGQALYF. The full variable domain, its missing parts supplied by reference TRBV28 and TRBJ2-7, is DVKVTQSSRYLVKRTGEKVFLECVQDMDHENMFWYRQDPGLGLRLIYFSYDVKMKEKGDIPEGYSVSREKKERFSLILESASTNQTSMYLCASSTGQALYFGPGTRLTVT.

CDR3: CASSTSGQALGYTF. In nucleotides, the CDR3 is TGTGCCAGCAGCACCTCGGGACAGGCTTTAGGCTACACCTTC. The chain couples TRBV28 to TRBJ1-2; TRBD1 matches at 8 bases. This CDR3 comprises 14 residues. The ends lost 6 bases at V and 8 bases at J; junction bases unmatched: 11. The germline V gene encodes CDR1 MDHEN and CDR2 SYDVKM.

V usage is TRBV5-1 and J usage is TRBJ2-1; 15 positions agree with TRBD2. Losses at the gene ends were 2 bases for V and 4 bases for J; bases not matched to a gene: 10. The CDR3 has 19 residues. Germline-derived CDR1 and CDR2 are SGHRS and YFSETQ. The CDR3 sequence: CASSLGLLGTSGRYNEQFF. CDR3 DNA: TGCGCCAGCAGCTTAGGACTCTTAGGGACTAGCGGGAGGTACAATGAGCAGTTCTTC.

CDR3 sequence (DNA): TGCGCCAGCAGCCCGAATAGCGGGGGTACCGGGGAGCTGTTTTTT. This translates into CASSPNSGGTGELFF. The chain combines TRBV5-1 with TRBJ2-2; 9 bases align to TRBD2. V lost 4 bases to trimming and J lost 5 bases; unmatched junction nucleotides: 6. Germline CDR1 SGHRS, CDR2 YFSETQ. This CDR3 has 15 amino acids.

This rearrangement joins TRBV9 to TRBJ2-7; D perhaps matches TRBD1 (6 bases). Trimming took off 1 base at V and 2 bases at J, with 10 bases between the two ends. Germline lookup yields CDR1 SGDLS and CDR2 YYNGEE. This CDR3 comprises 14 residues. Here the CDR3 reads CASSVTGTTYEQYF. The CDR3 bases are TGTGCCAGCAGCGTAACAGGGACCACCTACGAGCAGTACTTC.

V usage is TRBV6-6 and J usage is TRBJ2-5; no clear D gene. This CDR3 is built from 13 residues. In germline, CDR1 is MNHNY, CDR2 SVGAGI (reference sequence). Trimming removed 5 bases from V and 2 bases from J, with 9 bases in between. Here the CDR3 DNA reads TGTGCCAGCAGTAAACGGTATCAAGAGACCCAGTACTTC. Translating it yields CASSKRYQETQYF.

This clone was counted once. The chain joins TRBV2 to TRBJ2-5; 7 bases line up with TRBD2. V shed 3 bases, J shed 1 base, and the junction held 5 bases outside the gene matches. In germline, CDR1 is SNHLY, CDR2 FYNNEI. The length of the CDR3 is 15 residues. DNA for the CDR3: TGTGCCAGCAGTGAGGGGCTAGCGGCCCAAGAGACCCAGTACTTC. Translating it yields CASSEGLAAQETQYF.

CDR3 in amino acids: CSVLGNRGSYNEQFF. The CDR3 coding sequence is TGCAGCGTTCTAGGAAACAGGGGCTCCTACAATGAGCAGTTCTTC. The chain recombines TRBV29-1 with TRBJ2-1; 7 positions agree with TRBD1. The CDR3 loop spans 15 amino acids. V shed 5 bases, J shed 0 bases, and the junction held 7 bases outside the gene matches. CDR1 is SQVTM and CDR2 is ANQGSEA in the germline V gene.

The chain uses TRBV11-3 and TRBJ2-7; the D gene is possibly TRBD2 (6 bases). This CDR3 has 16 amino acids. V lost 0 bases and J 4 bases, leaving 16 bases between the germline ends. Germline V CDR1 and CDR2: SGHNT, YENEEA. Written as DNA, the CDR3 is TGTGCCAGCAGCTTAGATCCGAGGCGGGATCAGTACGAGCAGTACTTC. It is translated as CASSLDPRRDQYEQYF. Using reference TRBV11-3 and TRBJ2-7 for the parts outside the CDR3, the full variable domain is EAGVVQSPRYKIIEKKQPVAFWCNPISGHNTLYWYLQNLGQGPELLIRYENEEAVDDSQLPKDRFSAERLKGVDSTLKIQPAELGDSAVYLCASSLDPRRDQYEQYFGPGTRLTVT.